These T cell receptor beta chains were read from a single sample in a study of blood T cells in healthy people across ages. TCRdb fed the 5' RACE reads into MiXCR, producing one record per CDR3 protein. This table holds more than 800,000 distinct CDR3 sequences, around 43% found once. Sequencing was done on a sample of blood. The receptors were gathered from a woman aged 55-70 years in good health. Both conserved end residues are part of each CDR3. The D gene is left open where the match is weak. Clone size is not always given. Where it is, it says once, few, many or a class for expanded clones.

>16|TRBD1|TRBV7-6|TRBJ2-5|NA
TGTGCCAGCAGCTTAGCTGGGACAGGGGGAGAAGAGACCCAGTACTTC
CASSLAGTGGEETQYF
>13|NA|TRBV6-1|TRBJ2-3|once
TGTGCCAGCAGTGAACAGGGTGGGGATACGCAGTATTTT
CASSEQGGDTQYF
>12|NA|TRBV3-1|TRBJ1-4|once
TGTGCCAGCAGCCAAGACACTGAAAAACTGTTTTTT
CASSQDTEKLFF
>15|TRBD2|TRBV29-1|TRBJ2-5|NA
TGCAGCGTGGGAACTATAGCGGGACTTCGAGAGACCCAGTACTTC
CSVGTIAGLRETQYF
>12|NA|TRBV11-2|TRBJ2-1|few
TGTGCCAGCAGCCCCCGGGTAAATGAGCAGTTCTTC
CASSPRVNEQFF
>13|NA|TRBV6-4|TRBJ1-6|NA
TGTGCCAGCAGCCACCTGAATAATTCACCCCTCCACTTT
CASSHLNNSPLHF
>13|TRBD2|TRBV15|TRBJ2-5|NA
TGTGCCACCAGCGGAGCGGGAGTAGAGACCCAGTACTTC
CATSGAGVETQYF
>14|NA|TRBV6-4|TRBJ2-2|few
TGTGCCAGCAGTCTTAGCGGAATATCCGGGGAGCTGTTTTTT
CASSLSGISGELFF
>14|TRBD2|TRBV7-2|TRBJ2-4|NA
TGTGCCAGCAGCGGGACTAGAGGTTCGAGAGAGCAGTACTTC
CASSGTRGSREQYF
>14|NA|TRBV20-1|TRBJ1-6|NA
TGCAGTGCTAGAGAAGGGGTCAATAATTCACCCCTCCACTTT
CSAREGVNNSPLHF
>12|NA|TRBV7-3|TRBJ2-2|once
TGTGCCAGTGCGAGGGAAACCGGGGAGCTGTTTTTT
CASARETGELFF
>17|TRBD1|TRBV20-1|TRBJ2-4|few
TGCAGTGCTAGAGCACCGTTCTTACAGGGGTTAGGGAACATTCAGTACTTC
CSARAPFLQGLGNIQYF
>14|NA|TRBV9|TRBJ1-2|once
TGTGCCAGCAGCGGGGGGGCGCGAGGCTATGGCTACACCTTC
CASSGGARGYGYTF
>15|NA|TRBV14|TRBJ2-3|NA
TGTGCCAGCAGCCCGCTAGCAGGACGGGCAGATACGCAGTATTTT
CASSPLAGRADTQYF
>15|NA|TRBV5-1|TRBJ2-7|few
TGCGCCAGCAAAACTTGGCAGGGCGACTCCTACGAGCAGTACTTC
CASKTWQGDSYEQYF
>15|TRBD2|TRBV11-1|TRBJ2-3|NA
TGTGCCAACAGCTCCGTGACTAGCAGCACAGATACGCAGTATTTT
CANSSVTSSTDTQYF
>19|NA|TRBV5-1|TRBJ2-6|NA
TGCGCCAGCAGCTTGGAACCCGCTTGGGGTAGCTCTGGGGCCAACGTCCTGACTTTC
CASSLEPAWGSSGANVLTF
>13|NA|TRBV3-1|TRBJ2-1|NA
TGTGCCAGCAGTAATTCTGGACTGGATGAGCAGTTCTTC
CASSNSGLDEQFF
>14|NA|TRBV28|TRBJ2-3|NA
TGTGCCAGCAGTGATCTGACTAGTTTGGATACGCAGTATTTT
CASSDLTSLDTQYF
>12|NA|TRBV12-3/TRBV12-4|TRBJ1-2|NA
TGTGCCAGCAGCCTATTGTCAGGAGGCTACACCTTC
CASSLLSGGYTF
>15|TRBD2|TRBV4-2|TRBJ2-7|few
TGTGCCAGCAGCCAAGATCGGCTAGCGGGAGACGAGCAGTACTTC
CASSQDRLAGDEQYF
>14|NA|TRBV15|TRBJ1-1|NA
TGTGCCACCAGCAGAGATGAATTGAACACTGAAGCTTTCTTT
CATSRDELNTEAFF
>14|TRBD1|TRBV12-3/TRBV12-4|TRBJ2-7|NA
TGTGCCAGCACTATTTGGACAGGGAGGTACGAGCAGTACTTC
CASTIWTGRYEQYF
>13|NA|TRBV7-3|TRBJ2-3|NA
TGTGCCAGCAGGGCTAGCGCGACAGATACGCAGTATTTT
CASRASATDTQYF
>16|TRBD1|TRBV5-1|TRBJ2-1|NA
TGCGCCAGCAGCCCGGGGACCCAGGGGGTTCAAGAGACCCAGTTCTTC
CASSPGTQGVQETQFF
>17|NA|TRBV11-2|TRBJ2-1|NA
TGTGCCAGCAGCTTACTTACGGGCGGCCGAACCTACAATGAGCAGTTCTTC
CASSLLTGGRTYNEQFF
>14|TRBD2|TRBV29-1|TRBJ2-3|NA
TGCAGCGTGGCGACTAGCGGGAGCGCAGATACGCAGTATTTT
CSVATSGSADTQYF
>13|NA|TRBV10-3|TRBJ2-7|NA
TGTGCCACCGGACCTACGAGAGAAGGGGAGCAGTACTTC
CATGPTREGEQYF
>15|TRBD1|TRBV4-1|TRBJ2-7|many
TGCGCCAGCAGCCAGACAGGGGCTCACTCCTACGAGCAGTACTTC
CASSQTGAHSYEQYF
>16|TRBD2|TRBV28|TRBJ2-1|NA
TGTGCCAGCAGTCCACTGGGACTAGGGGTTGACAATGAGCAGTTCTTC
CASSPLGLGVDNEQFF
>18|NA|TRBV15|TRBJ2-6|NA
TGTGCCACCAGCAGAGGCCTACAGGGAGGGTCTGGGGCCAACGTCCTGACTTTC
CATSRGLQGGSGANVLTF
>17|TRBD2|TRBV11-2|TRBJ2-5|NA
TGTGCCAGCAGCCCAGTGGGACTAGCGGGAGGGGGGGAGACCCAGTACTTC
CASSPVGLAGGGETQYF
>14|TRBD1|TRBV28|TRBJ2-5|few
TGTGCCAGCAGTTTGGACAGGGGTCTGGAGACCCAGTACTTC
CASSLDRGLETQYF
>18|NA|TRBV12-3/TRBV12-4|TRBJ2-1|NA
TGTGCCAGCAGCCAAGGCCAAGCGAGGACTAAGGGGGTCGGTGAGCAGTTCTTC
CASSQGQARTKGVGEQFF
>13|NA|TRBV7-9|TRBJ1-6|NA
TGTGCCAGCAGCCGCAGCCCTGAACAGCACCTCCACTTT
CASSRSPEQHLHF
>12|NA|TRBV5-1|TRBJ1-1|NA
TGCGCCAGCAGCTTGGCGGGTCCTGAAGCTTTCTTT
CASSLAGPEAFF
>13|TRBD2|TRBV29-1|TRBJ2-5|NA
TGCAGCGTTGCTAGCGGAGGTTCCGGTGAGCAGTACTTC
CSVASGGSGEQYF
>13|NA|TRBV7-9|TRBJ2-3|NA
TGTGCCAGCAGTGGGGCTAGGGCGGATACGCAGTATTTT
CASSGARADTQYF
>13|NA|TRBV4-2|TRBJ2-1|few
TGTGCCAGCAGCCAAGATTTGGTTACTGAGCAGTTCTTC
CASSQDLVTEQFF
>15|TRBD2|TRBV9|TRBJ2-3|NA
TGTGCCAGCAGCGTAGGGGGACTAATATTAGATACGCAGTATTTT
CASSVGGLILDTQYF
>16|TRBD2|TRBV18|TRBJ2-7|NA
TGTGCCAGCTCACAGCTAGCGGGAGAAATCTACAATGAGCAGTACTTC
CASSQLAGEIYNEQYF
>17|TRBD2|TRBV7-9|TRBJ2-5|few
TGTGCCAGCAGCTCCAGACTAGCGGGCCTTCCCGGCAATGAGCAGTACTTC
CASSSRLAGLPGNEQYF
>14|NA|TRBV25-1|TRBJ1-1|NA
TGTGCCAGCACAGTAGGACACCTGAACACTGAAGCTTTCTTT
CASTVGHLNTEAFF
>16|TRBD1|TRBV10-1|TRBJ2-5|few
TGCGCCATTCCCCCGGATCCGGGACAGGGACAAGAGACCCAGTACTTC
CAIPPDPGQGQETQYF
>14|TRBD1|TRBV3-1|TRBJ1-1|NA
TGTGCCAGCAGGAAACAGGGGGCGCGTACTGAAGCTTTCTTT
CASRKQGARTEAFF
>13|NA|TRBV27|TRBJ2-5|many
TGTGCCAGCAGTTTGCGCGGGCAAGAGACCCAGTACTTC
CASSLRGQETQYF
>13|NA|TRBV6-5|TRBJ2-3|few
TGTGCCAGCAGTTACCTAGAGGAGGATACGCAGTATTTT
CASSYLEEDTQYF
>9|NA|TRBV20-1|TRBJ2-7|NA
TGCAGTGCCCTCTACGAGCAGTACTTC
CSALYEQYF
>15|NA|TRBV11-2|TRBJ2-7|NA
TGTGCCAGCAGCTCAGCCGGCGGGCAGATCCACGAGCAGTACTTC
CASSSAGGQIHEQYF
>15|TRBD2|TRBV7-2|TRBJ2-5|NA
TGTGCCAGCGTGGAGTTAGCGGGAGCCCGGGAGACCCAGTACTTC
CASVELAGARETQYF
>17|TRBD2|TRBV4-1|TRBJ2-7|NA
TGCGCCAGCAGCCAAGATTTGACTAGCGGGAGAATCTACGAGCAGTACTTC
CASSQDLTSGRIYEQYF
>13|NA|TRBV20-1|TRBJ1-2|NA
TGCAGTGCTCGTCCGGTGAGCCTCGAAGGCTACACCTTC
CSARPVSLEGYTF
>19|NA|TRBV7-9|TRBJ2-3|few
TGTGCCAGCCCCCCTCTGGGACGGGACGAGCCTCTGAGCACAGATACGCAGTATTTT
CASPPLGRDEPLSTDTQYF